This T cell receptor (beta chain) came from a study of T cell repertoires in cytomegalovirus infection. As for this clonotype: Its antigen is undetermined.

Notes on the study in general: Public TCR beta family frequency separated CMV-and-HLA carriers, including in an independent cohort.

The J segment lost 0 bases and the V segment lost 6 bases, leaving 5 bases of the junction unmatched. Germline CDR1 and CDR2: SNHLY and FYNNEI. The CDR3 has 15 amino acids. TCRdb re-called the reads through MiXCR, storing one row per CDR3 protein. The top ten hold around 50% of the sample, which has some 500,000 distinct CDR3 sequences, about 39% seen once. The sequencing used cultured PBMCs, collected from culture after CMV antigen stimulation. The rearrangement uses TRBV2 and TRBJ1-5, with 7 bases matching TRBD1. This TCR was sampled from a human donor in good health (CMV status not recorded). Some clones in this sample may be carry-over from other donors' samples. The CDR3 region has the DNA TGTGCCAGCAGGACAGGGCCTTATAGCAATCAGCCCCAGCATTTT. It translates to CASRTGPYSNQPQHF. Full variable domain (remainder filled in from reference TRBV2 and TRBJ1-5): EPEVTQTPSHQVTQMGQEVILRCVPISNHLYFYWYRQILGQKVEFLVSFYNNEISEKSEIFDDQFSVERPDGSNFTLKIRSTKLEDSAMYFCASRTGPYSNQPQHFGDGTRLSIL.